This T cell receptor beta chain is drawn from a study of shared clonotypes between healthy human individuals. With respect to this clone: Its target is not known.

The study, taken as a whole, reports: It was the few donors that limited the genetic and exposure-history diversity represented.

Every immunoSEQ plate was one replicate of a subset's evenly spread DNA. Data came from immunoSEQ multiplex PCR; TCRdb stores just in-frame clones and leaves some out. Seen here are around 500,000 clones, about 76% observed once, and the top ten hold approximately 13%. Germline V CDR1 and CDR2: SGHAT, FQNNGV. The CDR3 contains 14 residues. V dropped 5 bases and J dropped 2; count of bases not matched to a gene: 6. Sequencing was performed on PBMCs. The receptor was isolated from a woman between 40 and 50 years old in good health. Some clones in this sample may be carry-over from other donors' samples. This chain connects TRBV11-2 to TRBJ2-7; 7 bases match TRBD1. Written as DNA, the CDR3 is TGTGCCAGCAGCGCCCGGGACAGAGCCTACGAGCAGTACTTC. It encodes CASSARDRAYEQYF. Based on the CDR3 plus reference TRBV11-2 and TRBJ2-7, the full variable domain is EAGVAQSPRYKIIEKRQSVAFWCNPISGHATLYWYQQILGQGPKLLIQFQNNGVVDDSQLPKDRFSAERLKGVDSTLKIQPAKLEDSAVYLCASSARDRAYEQYFGPGTRLTVT.